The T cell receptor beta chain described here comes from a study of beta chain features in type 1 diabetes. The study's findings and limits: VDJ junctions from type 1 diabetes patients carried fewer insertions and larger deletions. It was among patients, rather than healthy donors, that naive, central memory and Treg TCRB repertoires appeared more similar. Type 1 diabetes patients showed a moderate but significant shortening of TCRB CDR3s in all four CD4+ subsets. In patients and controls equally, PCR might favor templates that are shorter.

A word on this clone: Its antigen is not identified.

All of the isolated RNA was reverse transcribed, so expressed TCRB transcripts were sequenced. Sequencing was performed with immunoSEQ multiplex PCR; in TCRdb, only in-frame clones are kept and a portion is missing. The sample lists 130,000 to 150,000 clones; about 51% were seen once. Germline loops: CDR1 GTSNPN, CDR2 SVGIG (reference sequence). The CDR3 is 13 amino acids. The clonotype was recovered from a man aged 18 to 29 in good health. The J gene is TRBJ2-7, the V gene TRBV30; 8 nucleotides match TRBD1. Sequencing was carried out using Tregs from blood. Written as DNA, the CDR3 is TGTGCTGCCTCAGGGGGCCCCTCAGCCGAGCAGTACTTC. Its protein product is CAASGGPSAEQYF.